Described below is a single T cell receptor (beta chain) sequence and its context. The count of this clone is one. Its antigen is unknown. Base quality data are lacking; no much larger clone is found one base away. The collaborating institutions used their own protocols to collect whole blood in K2EDTA tubes. For TCRbeta analysis, collaborators shipped samples in one of three forms: frozen whole blood, isolated PBMCs, or DNA extracted from either of those sample types. The immunoSEQ Assay, a bias-controlled multiplex PCR, was used to amplify TCRbeta CDR3 regions from genomic DNA. The authors' pipeline ran thus. The number of nucleated cells in each sample was estimated from the amplification of reference gene primers within the assay. To quantify the absolute abundance of each unique TCRbeta CDR3 rearrangement, sequence reads were collapsed and filtered. Productive Simpson clonality was computed per sample as the square root of Simpson's diversity index over productive rearrangements. TCRdb obtained this table from immuneACCESS and retained in-frame rearrangements with V and J assigned. These tables miss some clones; where compared with another copy, unresolved V genes account for less than half of the shortfall, and the remainder is unexplained. That table supplies the V and J calls and clone size; D and trimming were determined from the DNA. The sample table holds about 170,000 clones, of which 82% were seen once. The leading ten clones occupy about 10% of the sample.

The CDR3 contains 14 residues, cysteine and phenylalanine counted. CDR3 DNA is the only sequence kept; it has 42 bases, read in frame from the first base. Based on the germline V gene (reference sequence), the CDR1 and CDR2 sequences are SGHAT and FQDESV. V gives up 3 bases and J gives up 10 bases, and the segment between their germline ends measures 17 bases. This entry is derived from a study of blood T cell repertoires in COVID-19 (dated by TCRdb to 2018 to 2020). Some background on the complete study: The collaborator samples originated in the United States, Italy and Spain and spanned the acute and convalescent phases of COVID-19. The material from the prospective study consisted of cDNA or gDNA derived from T cells, B-cell-depleted T cells, or PBMCs. Deeply sampled blood TCRbeta repertoires from subjects exposed to, actively infected with, or recovered from COVID-19 were included in the dataset. The repertoires were made available in a free public database intended to serve as a resource for research on the immune response to SARS-CoV-2. Samples were obtained from the ongoing ImmuneRACE study (first 160 participants) and from some 1,300 subjects provided by 6 global collaborators. The sample metadata nearly always contained a de-identified subject ID, COVID-19 status, age in years and sex. Where HLA class I and class II types were available, the types were taken from metadata supplied by the sample provider, not from assay-based typing.

Beyond this particular receptor, the publication reports: Clinical and demographic metadata were provided uncurated, with the amount varying by source and participant.

Sequenced: peripheral blood. The clonotype was recovered from a woman aged 80 or older with active or convalescent COVID-19. The rearranged chain carries TRBV11-1 and TRBJ2-3; the D gene is perhaps TRBD1, on 5 matching bases. The DNA reads TGTGCCAGCAGCTTGGGGCAACCCCCCGGCCCGCAGTATTTT. Translated, it gives CASSLGQPPGPQYF.